This T cell receptor beta chain originates from a study of cytomegalovirus exposure and HLA in healthy donors. Study results and caveats: The classifier reportedly diagnosed cytomegalovirus status with high sensitivity and specificity. Accurate prediction of HLA-A and HLA-B alleles (for most subjects) was reportedly achieved from TCR beta sequences. The CMV antigen specificity of a few CMV-associated chains was confirmed through in vitro analysis.

The CDR3 runs 17 residues. Germline CDR1 is LGHNA and CDR2 is YNFKEQ. After removal of 0 bases from V and 3 bases from J, the junction contained 7 bases not matched to a gene. Comment on this clone: Its antigen remains unidentified.

The PCR contained 60 Vbeta and 13 Jbeta primers. Profiled with immunoSEQ multiplex PCR; TCRdb holds only in-frame clones, not every one. Of about 220,000 clones in the sample, over 80% were seen once. The chain recombines TRBV4-2 with TRBJ2-1; 8 positions match TRBD2. Input material: PBMCs. The receptor's source is a woman between 40 and 50 years old in good health and CMV-seropositive. The CDR3 DNA is TGTGCCAGCAGCCAAGATCTAACGGGAGGGATCTACAATGAGCAGTTCTTC. Translating gives CASSQDLTGGIYNEQFF.